The T cell receptor (beta chain) under discussion was sequenced for a study of blood T cell repertoires in COVID-19 (TCRdb year 2020). About the full investigation: The collaborator samples originated in the United States, Italy and Spain and spanned the acute and convalescent phases of COVID-19. The prospective study material was composed of cDNA or gDNA derived from T cells, B-cell-depleted T cells, or PBMCs. Subjects who had been exposed to COVID-19, were actively infected with it, or had recovered from it provided the deeply sampled blood TCRbeta repertoires that made up the dataset. The repertoires were released in a freely available public database intended as a resource for research on the immune response to SARS-CoV-2. Samples came from the ongoing ImmuneRACE study (first 160 participants) plus 1,254 subjects from 6 global collaborators. Nearly every sample came with metadata listing a de-identified subject ID, COVID-19 status, age in years and sex. Where HLA class I and class II types were available, the types were taken from metadata supplied by the sample provider, not from assay-based typing.

V loses 5 bases at its end and J loses 2 bases; junction bases beyond the gene matches: 6. The CDR3 has 16 amino acids, counting the end cysteine and phenylalanine. The entry retains the CDR3 DNA only, 48 bases that are in frame from base 1. CDR1 is given as MNHEY and CDR2 as SMNVEV, both from the germline V gene (reference sequence). General conclusions and limits of the study: How much clinical and demographic metadata was included differed by source and by participant, and the metadata was provided uncurated.

The immunoSEQ Assay, a bias-controlled multiplex PCR, was used to amplify TCRbeta CDR3 regions from genomic DNA. From the authors' description of their analysis: Nucleated cell counts per sample were estimated from amplification of reference gene primers within the assay. To quantify the absolute abundance of each unique TCRbeta CDR3 rearrangement, sequence reads were collapsed and filtered. For each sample, productive Simpson clonality was calculated as the square root of Simpson's diversity index across productive rearrangements. Sourced from immuneACCESS, this table was stored by TCRdb with only in-frame sequences that have V and J called. A share of the clones is absent; for the studies checked, an unresolved V gene accounts for under half, and the remainder has no known explanation. V, J and clone size are taken as reported in that table, and D and trimming were inferred from the DNA itself. The sample includes around 200,000 clones, with 87% observed a single time. In total, the top ten clones hold approximately 0.93% of the sample.

Another Seattle source contributed samples from volunteer blood donors who had recovered from COVID-19. Collaborating institutions collected whole blood in K2EDTA tubes following their own protocols. For TCRbeta analysis, collaborators shipped samples in one of three forms: frozen whole blood, isolated PBMCs, or DNA extracted from either of those sample types. A remark on this clone: The target of this receptor is not known. The record has no base qualities; no much larger clone is one base away.

This clonotype originated in a woman under 30 who had recovered from COVID-19. The sequence joins TRBV27 to TRBJ2-1; 10 junctional bases match TRBD2. The specimen sequenced was peripheral blood. Here is the DNA: TGTGCCAGCAGTATAATAGCGGGGGGACCCTACAATGAGCAGTTCTTC. This gives the protein CASSIIAGGPYNEQFF.